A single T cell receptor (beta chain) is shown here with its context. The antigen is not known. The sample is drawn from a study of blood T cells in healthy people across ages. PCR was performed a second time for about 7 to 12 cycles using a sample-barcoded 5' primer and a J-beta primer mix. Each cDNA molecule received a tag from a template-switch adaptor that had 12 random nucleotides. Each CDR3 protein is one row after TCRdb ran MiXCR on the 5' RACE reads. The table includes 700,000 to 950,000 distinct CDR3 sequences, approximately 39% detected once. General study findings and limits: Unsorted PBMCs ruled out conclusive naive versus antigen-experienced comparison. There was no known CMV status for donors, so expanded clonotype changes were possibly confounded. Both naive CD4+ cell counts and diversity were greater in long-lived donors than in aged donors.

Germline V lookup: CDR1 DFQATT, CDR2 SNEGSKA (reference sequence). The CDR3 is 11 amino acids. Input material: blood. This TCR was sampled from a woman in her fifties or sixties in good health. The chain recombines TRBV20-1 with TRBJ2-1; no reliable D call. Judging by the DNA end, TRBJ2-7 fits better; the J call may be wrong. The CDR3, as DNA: TGCAGTGCTAGTCGCTACAATGAGCAGTACTTC. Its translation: CSASRYNEQYF.